The 10 T cell receptor beta chains in this list originate from one sample, sequenced in a study of cytomegalovirus exposure and HLA in healthy donors. With 60 Vbeta and 13 Jbeta primers, the PCR was carried out. The repertoire was sequenced with immunoSEQ multiplex PCR; TCRdb's copy has only in-frame clones and lacks some. This sample carries 150,000 to 200,000 clones, over 65% of them seen once, and the ten largest clones take roughly 2.7%. Sequenced: PBMCs. These receptors were collected from a woman aged 40 to 50 in good health and CMV-seropositive.

The rearrangement links TRBV5-4 to TRBJ1-1; 8 nucleotides line up with TRBD1. V lost 4 bases to trimming and J lost 0 bases; unmatched junction nucleotides: 8. Germline CDR1 and CDR2: SGHNT and YYREEE (reference sequence). This CDR3 region has 16 residues. Here the CDR3 DNA reads TGTGCCAGCAGCCCCTTACAGGGGGTCATGAACACTGAAGCTTTCTTT. Its translation is CASSPLQGVMNTEAFF.

CDR3 amino acids: CASREEITDTQYF. DNA for the CDR3: TGTGCCAGCAGAGAGGAAATCACAGATACGCAGTATTTT. The V call is TRBV27, the J call TRBJ2-3; D remains unclear. The V and J ends lost 6 bases and 2 bases respectively, with 9 bases between them. The CDR3 is 13 residues long. Germline loops: CDR1 MNHEY, CDR2 SMNVEV (reference sequence).

The chain combines TRBV28 with TRBJ2-7; D is ambiguous. The germline V and J ends were trimmed by 2 bases and 7 bases, with 12 bases remaining between them. The CDR3 length is 13 residues. Germline loops: CDR1 MDHEN, CDR2 SYDVKM. The CDR3, as DNA: TGTGCCAGCAGTTTACCGGCTACAGAAGAGCAGTACTTC. Translating gives CASSLPATEEQYF.

In this sample, this clone turned up once. This chain joins TRBV9 and TRBJ1-1; D remains unclear. Germline loops: CDR1 SGDLS, CDR2 YYNGEE. This CDR3 region has 11 residues. The germline V and J ends were trimmed by 4 bases and 5 bases, with 6 bases remaining between them. The CDR3 protein is CASSPRTEAFF. The DNA for the CDR3 is TGTGCCAGCAGCCCGAGGACTGAAGCTTTCTTT.

This clone has only one observation. This chain connects TRBV29-1 to TRBJ2-6, with a possible D match to TRBD1 (6 bases). This CDR3 is built from 15 residues. Germline values: CDR1 SQVTM, CDR2 ANQGSEA. Trimming took off 4 bases at V and 0 bases at J, with 10 bases between the two ends. DNA for the CDR3: TGCAGCGTTGGAACAGGGAACTCTGGGGCCAACGTCCTGACTTTC. Translated, it gives CSVGTGNSGANVLTF.

The CDR3 loop reads CASKPGQANTEAFF. The CDR3 nucleotides are TGTGCCAGCAAGCCGGGACAGGCGAACACTGAAGCTTTCTTT. The gene calls are TRBV6-1 and TRBJ1-1; 8 bases align to TRBD1. The CDR3 is 14 amino acids. Germline CDR1 reads MNHNS; CDR2 reads SASEGT. The ends lost 7 bases at V and 1 base at J; junction bases unmatched: 5.

This rearrangement joins TRBV7-3 to TRBJ2-7; D not resolved. Trimming took 0 bases from V and 3 from J, leaving 6 bases between them. CDR3 length equals 13 residues. Germline-derived CDR1 and CDR2 are SGHTA and FQGTGA. CDR3: CASSLTPGYEQYF. DNA for the CDR3: TGTGCCAGCAGCTTAACTCCAGGCTACGAGCAGTACTTC.

The rearrangement joins TRBV15 to TRBJ1-5; 8 nucleotides align to TRBD1. Germline V gives CDR1 LNHNV, CDR2 YYDKDF (reference sequence). The junction had 3 bases not matched to a gene; V was cut back by 1 base and J by 7 bases. The CDR3 sequence is 14 residues long. In DNA form, the CDR3 reads TGTGCCACCAGCAGAGGGACAGGGCAACAGCCCCAGCATTTT. Translation gives CATSRGTGQQPQHF. Full variable domain (outside the CDR3, taken from reference TRBV15 and TRBJ1-5): DAMVIQNPRYQVTQFGKPVTLSCSQTLNHNVMYWYQQKSSQAPKLLFHYYDKDFNNEADTPDNFQSRRPNTSFCFLDIRSPGLGDTAMYLCATSRGTGQQPQHFGDGTRLSIL.

The rearrangement uses TRBV7-3 and TRBJ1-1; 7 bases align to TRBD1. With 5 bases clipped from V and 1 base from J, the junction kept 7 bases outside the gene matches. This CDR3 is 15 amino acids long. Germline V lookup: CDR1 SGHTA, CDR2 FQGTGA. CDR3: CASSAQGGGNTEAFF. In DNA form, the CDR3 reads TGTGCCAGCAGCGCCCAAGGGGGCGGGAACACTGAAGCTTTCTTT. The variable domain in full, completed from reference TRBV7-3 and TRBJ1-1, reads GAGVSQTPSNKVTEKGKYVELRCDPISGHTALYWYRQSLGQGPEFLIYFQGTGAADDSGLPNDRFFAVRPEGSVSTLKIQRTERGDSAVYLCASSAQGGGNTEAFFGQGTRLTVV.

This chain joins TRBV5-4 and TRBJ1-6; D call uncertain. V was cut by 0 bases and J by 6 bases, with 7 bases left in between. This CDR3 contains 14 residues. Germline values: CDR1 SGHNT, CDR2 YYREEE (reference sequence). CDR3 sequence: CASSLDRGNSPLHF. CDR3 bases: TGTGCCAGCAGCTTGGACCGGGGTAATTCACCCCTCCACTTT.